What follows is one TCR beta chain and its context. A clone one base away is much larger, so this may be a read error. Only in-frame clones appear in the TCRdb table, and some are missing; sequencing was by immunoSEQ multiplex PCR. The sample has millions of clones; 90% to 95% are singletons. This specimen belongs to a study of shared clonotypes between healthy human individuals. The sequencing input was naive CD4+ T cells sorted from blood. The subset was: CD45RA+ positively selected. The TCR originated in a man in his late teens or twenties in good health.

As DNA, the CDR3 is TGTGCCAGCAGTGACCGGGACAGATTGAACACTGAAGCTTTCTTT. Translated, it gives CASSDRDRLNTEAFF. This chain uses TRBV6-1 with TRBJ1-1, with 7 bases matching TRBD1. The V gene end was trimmed by 3 bases and the J gene end by 0 bases; junction bases not matched to a gene: 4. Germline CDR1 MNHNS, CDR2 SASEGT. This CDR3 spans 15 amino acids.